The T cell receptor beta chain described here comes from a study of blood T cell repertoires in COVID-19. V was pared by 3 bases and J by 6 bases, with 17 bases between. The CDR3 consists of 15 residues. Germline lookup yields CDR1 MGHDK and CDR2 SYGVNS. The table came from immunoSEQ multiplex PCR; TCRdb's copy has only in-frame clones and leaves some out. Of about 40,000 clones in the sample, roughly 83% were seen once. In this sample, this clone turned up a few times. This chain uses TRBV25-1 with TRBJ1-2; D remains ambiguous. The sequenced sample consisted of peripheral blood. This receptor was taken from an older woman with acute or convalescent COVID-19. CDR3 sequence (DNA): TGTGCCAGCAGTGACCCTGGAGTCCCTAGAGATGGCTACACCTTC. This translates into CASSDPGVPRDGYTF.